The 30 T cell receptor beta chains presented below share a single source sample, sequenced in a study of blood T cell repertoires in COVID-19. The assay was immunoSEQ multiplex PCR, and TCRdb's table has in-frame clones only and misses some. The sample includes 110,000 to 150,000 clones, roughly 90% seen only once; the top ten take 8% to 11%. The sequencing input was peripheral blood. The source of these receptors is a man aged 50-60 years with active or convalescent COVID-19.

CDR3 region: CASSLTATPPQETQYF. The DNA of the CDR3 is TGTGCCAGCAGCTTAACGGCGACACCCCCCCAAGAGACCCAGTACTTC. This chain uses TRBV7-3 with TRBJ2-5; unclear D gene. Germline V gene data show CDR1 as SGHTA and CDR2 as FQGTGA. The CDR3 is 16 amino acids. V gave up 0 bases and J gave up 1 base, with 12 bases separating them.

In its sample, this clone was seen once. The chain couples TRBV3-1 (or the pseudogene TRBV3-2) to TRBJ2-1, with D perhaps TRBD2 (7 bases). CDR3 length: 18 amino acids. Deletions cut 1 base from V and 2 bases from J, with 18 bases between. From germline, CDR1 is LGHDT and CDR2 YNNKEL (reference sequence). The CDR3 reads CASSQGQVREVTYNEQFF. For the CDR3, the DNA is TGTGCCAGCAGCCAAGGACAGGTACGGGAGGTTACCTACAATGAGCAGTTCTTC.

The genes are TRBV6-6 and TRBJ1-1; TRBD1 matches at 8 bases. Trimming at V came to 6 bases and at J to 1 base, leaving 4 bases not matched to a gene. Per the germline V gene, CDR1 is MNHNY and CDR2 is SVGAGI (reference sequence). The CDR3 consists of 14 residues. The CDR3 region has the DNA TGTGCCAGCAGGGCAGGGGGCGCGAACACTGAAGCTTTCTTT. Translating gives CASRAGGANTEAFF.

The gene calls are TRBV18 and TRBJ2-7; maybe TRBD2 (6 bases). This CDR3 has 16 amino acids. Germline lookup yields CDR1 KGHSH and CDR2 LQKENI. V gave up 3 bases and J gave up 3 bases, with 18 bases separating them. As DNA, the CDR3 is TGTGCCAGCTCACCCCGCATAGGGCGGGATTACTACGAGCAGTACTTC. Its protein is CASSPRIGRDYYEQYF.

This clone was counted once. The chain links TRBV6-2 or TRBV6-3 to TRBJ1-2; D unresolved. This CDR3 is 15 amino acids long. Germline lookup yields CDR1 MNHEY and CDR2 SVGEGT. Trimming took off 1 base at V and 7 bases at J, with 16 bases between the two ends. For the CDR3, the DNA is TGTGCCAGCAGTTACTATACGGTTACGGCGGGTGGCTACACCTTC. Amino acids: CASSYYTVTAGGYTF.

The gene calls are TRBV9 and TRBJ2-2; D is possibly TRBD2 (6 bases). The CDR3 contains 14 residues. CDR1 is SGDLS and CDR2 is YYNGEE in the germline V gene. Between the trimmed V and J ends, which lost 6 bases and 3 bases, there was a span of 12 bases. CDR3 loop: CASNRPGDTGELFF. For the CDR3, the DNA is TGTGCCAGCAACAGACCGGGGGACACCGGGGAGCTGTTTTTT.

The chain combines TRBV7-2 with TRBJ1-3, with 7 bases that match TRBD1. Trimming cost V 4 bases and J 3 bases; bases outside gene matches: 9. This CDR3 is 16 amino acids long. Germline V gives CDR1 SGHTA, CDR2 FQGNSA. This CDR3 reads CASSWGQGGSGNTIYF. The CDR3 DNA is TGTGCCAGCAGCTGGGGCCAGGGGGGTAGTGGAAACACCATATATTTT.

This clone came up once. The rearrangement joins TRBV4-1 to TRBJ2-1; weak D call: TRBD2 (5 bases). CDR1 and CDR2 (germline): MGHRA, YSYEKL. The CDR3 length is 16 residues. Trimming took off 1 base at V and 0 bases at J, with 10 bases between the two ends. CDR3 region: CASSQGERPSYNEQFF. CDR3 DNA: TGCGCCAGCAGCCAAGGGGAGCGGCCCTCCTACAATGAGCAGTTCTTC.

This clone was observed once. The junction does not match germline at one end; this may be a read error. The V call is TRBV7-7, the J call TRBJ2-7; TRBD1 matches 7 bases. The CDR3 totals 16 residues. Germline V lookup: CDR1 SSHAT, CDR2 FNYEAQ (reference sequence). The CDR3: CASSSVRGGSSYEQYF. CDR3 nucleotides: TGTGCTAGCAGCTCTGTCCGAGGGGGCAGCTCCTACGAGCAGTACTTC.

The CDR3 DNA sequence: TGTGCCAGCAGCTTAGGGTGGGAGTCTAATGAAAAACTGTTTTTT. Amino acid sequence: CASSLGWESNEKLFF. The V gene is TRBV13, the J gene TRBJ1-4; no reliable D call. The V and J ends lost 0 bases and 3 bases respectively, with 8 bases between them. The CDR3 is 15 amino acids. The V gene's germline CDR1 is PRHDT and CDR2 FYEKMQ (reference sequence).

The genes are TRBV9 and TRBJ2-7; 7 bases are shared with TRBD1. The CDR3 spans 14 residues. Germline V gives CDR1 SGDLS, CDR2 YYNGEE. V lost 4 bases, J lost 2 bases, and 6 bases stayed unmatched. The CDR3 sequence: CASSPTGTAYEQYF. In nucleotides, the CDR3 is TGTGCCAGCAGCCCCACCGGGACAGCCTACGAGCAGTACTTC.

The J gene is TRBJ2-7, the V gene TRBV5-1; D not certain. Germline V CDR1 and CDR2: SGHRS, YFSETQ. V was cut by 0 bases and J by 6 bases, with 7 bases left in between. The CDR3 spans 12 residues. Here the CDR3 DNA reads TGCGCCAGCAGCTTGGCCTCCCGCGAGCAGTACTTC. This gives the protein CASSLASREQYF.

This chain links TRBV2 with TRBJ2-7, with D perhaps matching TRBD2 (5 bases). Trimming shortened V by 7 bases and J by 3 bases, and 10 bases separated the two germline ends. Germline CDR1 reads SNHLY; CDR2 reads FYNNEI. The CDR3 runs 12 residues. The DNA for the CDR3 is TGTGCCAGCACTAGCTGGGACTACGAGCAGTACTTC. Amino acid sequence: CASTSWDYEQYF.

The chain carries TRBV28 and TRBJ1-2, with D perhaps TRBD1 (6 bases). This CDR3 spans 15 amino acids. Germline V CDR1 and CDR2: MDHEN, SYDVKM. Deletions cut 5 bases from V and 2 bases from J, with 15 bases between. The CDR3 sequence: CASSPQGRWNYGYTF. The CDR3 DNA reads TGTGCCAGCAGTCCCCAGGGGCGCTGGAACTATGGCTACACCTTC.

The CDR3, as DNA: TGTGCCAGCAGAATATCATTTCAGGAGAACACTGAAGCTTTCTTT. Its translation: CASRISFQENTEAFF. The V gene is TRBV6-5, the J gene TRBJ1-1; D unresolved. V was clipped by 6 bases and J by 1 base, with 15 bases between them. The CDR3 runs 15 residues. Germline CDR1 is MNHEY and CDR2 is SVGAGI.

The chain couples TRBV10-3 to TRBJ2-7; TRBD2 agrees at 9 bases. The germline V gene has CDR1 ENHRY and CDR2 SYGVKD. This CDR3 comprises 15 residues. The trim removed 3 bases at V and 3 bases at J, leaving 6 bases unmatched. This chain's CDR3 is CAISDPGTSFYEQYF. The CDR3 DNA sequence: TGTGCCATCAGTGACCCCGGGACTAGCTTCTACGAGCAGTACTTC.

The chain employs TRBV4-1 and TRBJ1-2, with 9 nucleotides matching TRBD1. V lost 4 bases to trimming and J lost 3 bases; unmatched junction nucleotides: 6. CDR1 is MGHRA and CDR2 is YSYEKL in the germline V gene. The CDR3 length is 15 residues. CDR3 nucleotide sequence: TGCGCCAGCAGCCGCTCCGGACAGGGGTACTATGGCTACACCTTC. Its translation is CASSRSGQGYYGYTF.

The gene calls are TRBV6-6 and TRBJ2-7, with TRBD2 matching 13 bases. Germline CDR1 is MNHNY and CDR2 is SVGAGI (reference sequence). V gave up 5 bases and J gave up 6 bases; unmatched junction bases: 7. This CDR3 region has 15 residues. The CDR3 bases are TGTGCCAGCAGTAGAGGACTAGCGGGAGATGTCGAGCAGTACTTC. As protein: CASSRGLAGDVEQYF.

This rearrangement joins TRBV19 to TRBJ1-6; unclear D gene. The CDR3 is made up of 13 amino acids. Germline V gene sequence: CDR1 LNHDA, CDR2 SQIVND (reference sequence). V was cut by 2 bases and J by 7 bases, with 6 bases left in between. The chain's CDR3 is CASSIQRNSPLHF. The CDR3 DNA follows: TGTGCCAGTAGTATACAGAGGAATTCACCCCTCCACTTT.

The DNA for the CDR3 is TGTGCCAGCAGTGTCACAGGGGGGAGCAATCAGCCCCAGCATTTT. This gives the protein CASSVTGGSNQPQHF. The chain has TRBV6-4 and TRBJ1-5, with TRBD1 matching 8 bases. Trimming took 4 bases from V and 1 from J; bases not matched to a gene: 3. The germline gives CDR1 MRHNA, CDR2 SNTAGT. CDR3 size: 15 residues.

This chain's CDR3 is CASTSLNTEAFF. CDR3 coding DNA: TGTGCCAGCACTTCCTTGAACACTGAAGCTTTCTTT. V and J are TRBV7-9 and TRBJ1-1, with D unclear. Germline V CDR1 and CDR2: SEHNR, FQNEAQ (reference sequence). This CDR3 spans 12 amino acids. Deletions cut 7 bases from V and 0 bases from J, with 6 bases between.

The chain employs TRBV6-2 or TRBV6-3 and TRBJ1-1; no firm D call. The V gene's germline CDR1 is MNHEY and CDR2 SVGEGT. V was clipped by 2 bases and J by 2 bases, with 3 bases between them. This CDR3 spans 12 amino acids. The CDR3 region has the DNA TGTGCCAGCAGTTACCTAAACACTGAAGCTTTCTTT. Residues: CASSYLNTEAFF.

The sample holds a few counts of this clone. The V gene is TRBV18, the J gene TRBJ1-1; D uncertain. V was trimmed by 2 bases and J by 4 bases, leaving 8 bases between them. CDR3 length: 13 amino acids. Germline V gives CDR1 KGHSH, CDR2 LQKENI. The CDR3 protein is CASSPDRATEAFF. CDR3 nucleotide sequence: TGTGCCAGCTCACCAGATCGAGCCACTGAAGCTTTCTTT.

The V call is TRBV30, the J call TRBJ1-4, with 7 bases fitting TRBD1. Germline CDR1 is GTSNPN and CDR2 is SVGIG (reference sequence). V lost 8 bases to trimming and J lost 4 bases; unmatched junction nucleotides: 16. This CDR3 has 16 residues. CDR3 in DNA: TGTGCCCGCGGGACAGAAACGGGCATCGGTAATGAAAAACTGTTTTTT. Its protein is CARGTETGIGNEKLFF.

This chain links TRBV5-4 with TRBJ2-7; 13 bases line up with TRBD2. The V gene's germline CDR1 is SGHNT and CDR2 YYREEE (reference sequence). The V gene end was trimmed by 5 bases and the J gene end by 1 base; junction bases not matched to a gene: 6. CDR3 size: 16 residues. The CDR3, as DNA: TGTGCCAGCAGTTACGGACTAGCGGGAGATTCCTACGAGCAGTACTTC. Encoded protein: CASSYGLAGDSYEQYF.

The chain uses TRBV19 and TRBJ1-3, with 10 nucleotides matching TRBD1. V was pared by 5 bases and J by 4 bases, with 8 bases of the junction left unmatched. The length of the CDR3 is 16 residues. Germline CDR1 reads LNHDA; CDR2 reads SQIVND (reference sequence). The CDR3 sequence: CASSLAWDRGGNTIYF. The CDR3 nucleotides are TGTGCCAGTAGTCTTGCCTGGGACAGGGGAGGAAACACCATATATTTT.

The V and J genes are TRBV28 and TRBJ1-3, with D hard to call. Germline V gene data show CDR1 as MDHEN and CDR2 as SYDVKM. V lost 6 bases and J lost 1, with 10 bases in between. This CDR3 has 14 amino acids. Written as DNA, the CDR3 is TGTGCCAGCAGGTCGCAGTCGTCTGGAAACACCATATATTTT. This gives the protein CASRSQSSGNTIYF.

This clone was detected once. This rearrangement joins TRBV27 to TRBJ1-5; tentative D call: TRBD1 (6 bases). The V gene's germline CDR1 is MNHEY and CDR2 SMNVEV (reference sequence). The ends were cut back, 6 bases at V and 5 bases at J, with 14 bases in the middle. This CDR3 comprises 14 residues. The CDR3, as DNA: TGTGCCAGCAGCACAACAGGGATTTATCAGCCCCAGCATTTT. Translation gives CASSTTGIYQPQHF.

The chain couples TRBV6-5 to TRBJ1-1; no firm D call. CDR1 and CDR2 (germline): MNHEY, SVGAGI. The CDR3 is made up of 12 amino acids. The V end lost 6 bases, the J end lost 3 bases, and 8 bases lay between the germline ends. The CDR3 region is CASSRDYTEAFF. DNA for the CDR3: TGTGCCAGCAGCCGGGATTACACTGAAGCTTTCTTT.

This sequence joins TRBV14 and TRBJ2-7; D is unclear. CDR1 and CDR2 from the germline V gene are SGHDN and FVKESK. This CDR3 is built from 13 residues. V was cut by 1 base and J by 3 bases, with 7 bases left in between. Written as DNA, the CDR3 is TGTGCCAGCAGCCAAGTCCCAGGCTACGAGCAGTACTTC. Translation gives CASSQVPGYEQYF.